This passage covers 20 T cell receptor beta chains from one sample sequenced in a study of regulatory T cells in long-lasting Graves disease. Sample time point: newly diagnosed GD, antithyroid drugs for less than 3 months. Generation of the TCR library employed RNA extracted from PBMCs. iRepertoire HTBI primers and Arm-PCR of CDR3 regions built TCR beta libraries. TCRdb processed the multiplex PCR reads anew with MiXCR; each CDR3 protein has one entry. The sample includes roughly 400,000 distinct CDR3 sequences, about 15% of them seen just once. This sample was shared with a second study, whose subject was T cells in Graves' hyperthyroidism and ophthalmopathy.

The sequencing here drew on peripheral blood mononuclear cells (PBMCs), taken at new diagnosis, from a patient treated with antithyroid drugs. The receptors derive from a woman in her thirties or forties with Graves disease.

This clonotype was seen ten or more times. V and J are TRBV2 and TRBJ2-3, with 9 bases that match TRBD2. The CDR3 is made up of 15 amino acids. V was pared by 3 bases and J by 3 bases, with 4 bases of the junction left unmatched. Germline V gene data show CDR1 as SNHLY and CDR2 as FYNNEI. CDR3: CASSDSGRVTDTQYF. CDR3 DNA sequence: TGTGCCAGCAGTGATAGCGGGAGAGTGACAGATACGCAGTATTTT.

The chain couples TRBV27 to TRBJ2-7; TRBD1 aligns across 10 bases. Trimming cost V 1 base and J 3 bases; bases outside gene matches: 18. The CDR3 has 20 amino acids. The germline V gene encodes CDR1 MNHEY and CDR2 SMNVEV (reference sequence). CDR3 in DNA: TGTGCCAGCAGTTTATTCTACATTGGGACAGGGGTCCCCGGTCTCTACGAGCAGTACTTC. This codes for CASSLFYIGTGVPGLYEQYF.

This rearrangement joins TRBV12-3 or TRBV12-4 to TRBJ1-5; 10 bases fit TRBD1. The CDR3 covers 15 residues. J lost 4 bases, V lost 7 bases, and 7 bases had no gene match. CDR3 region: CASIRDRGGNQPQHF. CDR3 coding DNA: TGTGCCAGCATTCGGGACAGGGGAGGGAATCAGCCCCAGCATTTT.

The table lists this clonotype with a few counts. The chain combines TRBV6-5 with TRBJ1-2, with 8 bases aligning to TRBD1. J was trimmed by 8 bases and V by 2 bases; bases with no gene match: 1. This CDR3 is 12 amino acids long. Per germline, CDR1 MNHEY and CDR2 SVGAGI. CDR3 DNA sequence: TGTGCCAGCAGTTACACAGGGGGAGGCTACACCTTC. It translates to CASSYTGGGYTF.

Concerning this clonotype: This may stem from a read error, because a much larger clone lies one nucleotide away. This chain connects TRBV11-2 to TRBJ2-5, with TRBD2 as a possible D gene (6 bases). The better agreement between TRBJ2-1 and the DNA end casts doubt on the J call. This CDR3 has 17 amino acids. Germline CDR1 is SGHAT and CDR2 is FQNNGV. The CDR3 bases are TGTGCCAGCAGCCCCCGCTCATGGGGAGGAACCAACGATGAGCAGTTCTTC. Protein product: CASSPRSWGGTNDEQFF.

Regarding this clonotype: A much bigger clone sits one base away, suggesting this may be a read error. The chain uses TRBV2 and TRBJ2-1, with 9 bases aligning to TRBD2. CDR1 is SNHLY and CDR2 is FYNNEI in the germline V gene. V shed 4 bases and J 2 bases; nucleotides not matched to a gene: 12. The CDR3 has 18 residues. CDR3 residues: CASSAASGKGGAYNEQFF. CDR3 nucleotide sequence: TGTGCCAGCAGTGCGGCTAGCGGGAAAGGAGGTGCCTACAATGAGCAGTTCTTC.

This clonotype was seen a handful of times. The CDR3 sequence is CASSYGYTDTQYF. CDR3 in DNA: TGTGCCAGCAGTTACGGGTACACAGATACGCAGTATTTT. The chain carries TRBV6-2 or TRBV6-3 and TRBJ2-3; D is unclear. Germline V gives CDR1 MNHEY, CDR2 SVGEGT. V lost 2 bases and J 2 bases, leaving 5 bases between the germline ends. There are 13 residues in the CDR3.

This clonotype was observed at least ten times. The rearrangement links TRBV7-2 to TRBJ2-5, with TRBD2 as a possible D gene (7 bases). There are 14 residues in the CDR3. Trimming stripped 2 bases from V and 5 bases from J, with 12 bases between. CDR1 SGHTA and CDR2 FQGNSA come from the germline V gene. CDR3 in DNA: TGTGCCAGCAGCTTACGGGGGGCCAGGGAGACCCAGTACTTC. Amino acid sequence: CASSLRGARETQYF.

This clonotype has a handful of counts. CDR3: CASSPLGRQNTEAFF. CDR3 DNA sequence: TGTGCCAGCTCACCACTTGGACGGCAGAACACTGAAGCTTTCTTT. This rearrangement joins TRBV18 to TRBJ1-1, with D unresolved. This CDR3 is built from 15 residues. V was clipped by 1 base and J by 1 base, with 10 bases between them. The V gene's germline CDR1 is KGHSH and CDR2 LQKENI.

At least ten counts were recorded for this clonotype. This chain joins TRBV28 and TRBJ1-1; 9 bases are a match to TRBD1. Germline trimming cut 2 bases from V and 5 bases from J; bases unmatched to any gene: 6. Germline CDR1 is MDHEN and CDR2 is SYDVKM. The CDR3 spans 15 residues. The CDR3 region is CASSLQTGGRTEAFF. In nucleotides, the CDR3 is TGTGCCAGCAGTTTACAGACAGGGGGTAGGACTGAAGCTTTCTTT.

The table lists this clonotype with many counts. The chain couples TRBV11-3 to TRBJ2-2; D gene uncertain. Germline assignment: CDR1 SGHNT and CDR2 YENEEA. The ends were cut back, 4 bases at V and 6 bases at J, with 9 bases in the middle. CDR3 length: 13 amino acids. CDR3 in amino acids: CASSSSGAGELFF. CDR3 DNA sequence: TGTGCCAGCAGCTCGTCGGGTGCCGGGGAGCTGTTTTTT.

Notes on this clonotype: A much larger clone lies a single base off, so this may be a read error. This is likely a read error, given that the CDR3 carries no conserved phenylalanine or tryptophan at its end. V gene TRBV7-2 combines with J gene TRBJ1-1; 7 nucleotides align to TRBD1. CDR1 SGHTA and CDR2 FQGNSA come from the germline V gene. The CDR3 runs 15 residues. The trim removed 5 bases at V and 2 bases at J, leaving 8 bases unmatched. The CDR3 DNA follows: TGTGCCAGCAGCCCGGGGACAGAATTTAACACTGAAGCTTTCTTA. Translated, it gives CASSPGTEFNTEAFL.

This clonotype was seen many times. This chain connects TRBV5-6 to TRBJ1-1, with a tentative D call TRBD1 (6 bases). Germline values: CDR1 SGHDT, CDR2 YYEEEE. Trimming removed 0 bases from V and 10 bases from J, with 13 bases in between. This CDR3 region has 13 residues. CDR3: CASSLVAGVAAFF. DNA for the CDR3: TGTGCCAGCAGCTTGGTGGCAGGGGTGGCAGCTTTCTTT.

The sample holds many counts of this clonotype. V is TRBV20-1 and J is TRBJ2-3; D gene uncertain. V was pared by 6 bases and J by 2 bases, with 15 bases between. This CDR3 spans 14 amino acids. Germline V CDR1 and CDR2: DFQATT, SNEGSKA (reference sequence). The chain's CDR3 is CSATLLRSTDTQYF. CDR3 DNA: TGCAGTGCAACCCTTTTGCGGTCCACAGATACGCAGTATTTT.

This clonotype was detected many times. One junction end disagrees with the germline gene, perhaps due to a read error. V is TRBV5-1 and J is TRBJ2-1; 8 bases are a match to TRBD2. The CDR3 runs 16 residues. CDR1 is SGHRS and CDR2 is YFSETQ in the germline V gene. In nucleotides, the CDR3 is TGTGCCAGCAGCTTAGCCAGCGGGAGCTCCTACAATGAGCAGTTCTTC. Amino acids: CASSLASGSSYNEQFF.

V and J are TRBV11-3 and TRBJ2-2; 10 bases match TRBD2. Germline CDR1 SGHNT, CDR2 YENEEA. The CDR3 runs to 17 residues. The ends lost 0 bases at V and 7 bases at J; junction bases unmatched: 8. CDR3 residues: CASSLDGLAGDNGELFF. The CDR3 DNA follows: TGTGCCAGCAGCTTAGACGGGCTAGCGGGAGATAACGGGGAGCTGTTTTTT.

This clonotype was counted many times. One end of the junction is discordant with germline, which a read error may explain. The chain employs TRBV7-9 and TRBJ2-5; weak D call: TRBD2 (7 bases). This CDR3 spans 15 amino acids. The germline V gene encodes CDR1 SEHNR and CDR2 FQNEAQ (reference sequence). The CDR3 bases are TGTGCCAGCAGCTTCACAGGGAGGGAAGAAGAGGCCCAGTACTTC. Protein: CASSFTGREEEAQYF.

This clonotype has a count of ten or more. The chain joins TRBV30 to TRBJ2-1; D unresolved. V lost 5 bases to trimming and J lost 3 bases, with 11 bases between them. Per germline, CDR1 GTSNPN and CDR2 SVGIG (reference sequence). This CDR3 is 13 amino acids long. The CDR3 loop is CAWAGSNYNEQFF. For the CDR3, the DNA is TGTGCCTGGGCCGGATCTAACTACAATGAGCAGTTCTTC. The full variable domain, completed using reference TRBV30 and TRBJ2-1, is SQTIHQWPATLVQPVGSPLSLECTVEGTSNPNLYWYRQAAGRGLQLLFYSVGIGQISSEVPQNLSASRPQDRQFILSSKKLLLSDSGFYLCAWAGSNYNEQFFGPGTRLTVL.

This clonotype was observed a handful of times. The rearrangement links TRBV19 to TRBJ1-5; D is ambiguous. The germline V gene has CDR1 LNHDA and CDR2 SQIVND (reference sequence). The CDR3 runs 12 residues. V was shortened by 7 bases and J by 4 bases, with 8 bases between the two germline ends. The CDR3 DNA follows: TGTGCCAGTAATAAGTTTAATCAGCCCCAGCATTTT. Amino acids: CASNKFNQPQHF. Together with reference TRBV19 and TRBJ1-5, the CDR3 gives the full variable domain: DGGITQSPKYLFRKEGQNVTLSCEQNLNHDAMYWYRQDPGQGLRLIYYSQIVNDFQKGDIAEGYSVSREKKESFPLTVTSAQKNPTAFYLCASNKFNQPQHFGDGTRLSIL.

In its sample, this clonotype was seen many times. The chain uses TRBV20-1 and TRBJ2-2; no firm D call. V lost 6 bases and J 1 base, leaving 9 bases between the germline ends. Germline CDR1 DFQATT, CDR2 SNEGSKA (reference sequence). The CDR3 has 13 amino acids. The CDR3 reads CSARRGNTGELFF. The CDR3 nucleotides read TGCAGTGCCCGGCGCGGGAACACCGGGGAGCTGTTTTTT.